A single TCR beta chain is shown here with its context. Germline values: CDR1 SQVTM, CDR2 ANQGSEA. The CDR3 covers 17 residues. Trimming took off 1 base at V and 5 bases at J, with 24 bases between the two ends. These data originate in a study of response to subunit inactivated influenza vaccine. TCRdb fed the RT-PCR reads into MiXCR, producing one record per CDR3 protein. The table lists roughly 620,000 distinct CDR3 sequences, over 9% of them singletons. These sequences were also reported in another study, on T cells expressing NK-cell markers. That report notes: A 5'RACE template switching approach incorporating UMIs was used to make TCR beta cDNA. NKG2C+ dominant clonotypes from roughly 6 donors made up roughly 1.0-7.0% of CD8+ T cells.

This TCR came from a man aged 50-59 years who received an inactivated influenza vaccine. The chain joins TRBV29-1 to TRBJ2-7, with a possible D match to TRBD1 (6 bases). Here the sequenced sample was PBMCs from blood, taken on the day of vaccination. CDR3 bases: TGCAGCGTTGAAGCTCTTTGGTTCCAGGGGTTAGGTGACGAGCAGTACTTC. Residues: CSVEALWFQGLGDEQYF.